The 13 T cell receptor beta chains given below trace back to one sample, sequenced in a study of identical twins. TCRdb fed the 5' RACE reads into MiXCR, producing one record per CDR3 protein. The table shows about 480,000 distinct CDR3 sequences, with more than 13% occurring only once. The sample was also linked to a second study, of yellow fever vaccine responses in identical twins.

Source material: CD4+ T cells sorted from blood. The receptors stem from a woman under 30 in good health.

CDR3 bases: TGTGCCAGCAGCGTAACGACAGGACATGGCTACACCTTC. Protein product: CASSVTTGHGYTF. This rearrangement joins TRBV9 to TRBJ1-2, with D possibly TRBD1 on 6 matching bases. Germline V CDR1 and CDR2: SGDLS, YYNGEE. The CDR3 is 13 residues long. V was trimmed by 1 base and J by 6 bases, leaving 10 bases between them.

Regarding this clonotype: An end of the junction does not agree with germline; a read error may underlie this. The rearrangement links TRBV18 to TRBJ2-7, with 7 bases aligning to TRBD1. CDR1 and CDR2 (germline): KGHSH, LQKENI. The CDR3 loop spans 13 amino acids. Here the CDR3 DNA reads TGTGCCAGCTCACCCCAACTGGACAGGTCGAAGCACTTC. Its protein product is CASSPQLDRSKHF.

This clonotype was picked up a small number of times. The V call is TRBV28, the J call TRBJ2-7; D remains unclear. V shed 4 bases and J shed 4 bases, with 11 bases lying between them. Germline V gene lookup returns CDR1 MDHEN and CDR2 SYDVKM. CDR3 length: 13 residues. The CDR3 region is CASSSPETYEQYF. The CDR3 coding sequence is TGTGCCAGCAGTTCCCCAGAAACGTACGAGCAGTACTTC.

J is TRBJ2-3 and V is TRBV5-1; D may be TRBD1 (5 bases). V gave up 0 bases and J gave up 3 bases, with 11 bases separating them. This CDR3 is built from 15 residues. CDR1 and CDR2 (germline): SGHRS, YFSETQ. In DNA form, the CDR3 reads TGCGCCAGCAGCTTGGTTCTGGGGCGAACAGATACGCAGTATTTT. This translates into CASSLVLGRTDTQYF.

In this sample, this clonotype turned up many times. The V gene is TRBV11-2, the J gene TRBJ2-5; 8 bases agree with TRBD1. Germline V gives CDR1 SGHAT, CDR2 FQNNGV. The junction had 7 bases not matched to a gene; V was cut back by 5 bases and J by 5 bases. CDR3 size: 14 residues. The CDR3 protein is CASSTGQGGETQYF. CDR3 sequence (DNA): TGTGCCAGCAGCACAGGACAGGGAGGCGAGACCCAGTACTTC.

The V gene is TRBV5-1, the J gene TRBJ2-1; D is possibly TRBD1 (6 bases). The CDR3 is made up of 14 amino acids. V was trimmed by 2 bases and J by 10 bases, leaving 16 bases between them. The germline CDR1 and CDR2 sequences are SGHRS and YFSETQ. CDR3 region: CASSLQGTVGEQFF. CDR3 DNA: TGCGCCAGCAGCTTACAGGGTACGGTAGGGGAGCAGTTCTTC.

This chain connects TRBV20-1 to TRBJ1-1, with a tentative D call TRBD1 (6 bases). Trimming removed 7 bases at V and 5 bases at J, with 17 bases between. The CDR3 runs to 13 residues. The germline V gene encodes CDR1 DFQATT and CDR2 SNEGSKA (reference sequence). In DNA form, the CDR3 reads TGCAGTGTTCAGCCGGGGGCTGAAACTGAAGCTTTCTTT. Translation: CSVQPGAETEAFF.

The V call is TRBV7-9, the J call TRBJ2-1, with 8 bases that match TRBD2. The germline V gene encodes CDR1 SEHNR and CDR2 FQNEAQ (reference sequence). The CDR3 length is 17 residues. With 1 base clipped from V and 5 bases from J, the junction kept 10 bases outside the gene matches. The CDR3 sequence: CASSLGGLAGLHNEQFF. Written as DNA, the CDR3 is TGTGCCAGCAGCTTAGGAGGCCTAGCGGGTTTACACAATGAGCAGTTCTTC.

This clonotype has a handful of counts. The V and J genes are TRBV28 and TRBJ2-2; TRBD1 might be the D (5 bases). The CDR3 extends over 13 amino acids. Looked up from germline, CDR1 is MDHEN and CDR2 is SYDVKM. V was shortened by 8 bases and J by 6 bases, with 13 bases between the two germline ends. The CDR3 nucleotides read TGTGCCAGCGGAGACAGACTCCCCGGGGAGCTGTTTTTT. This translates into CASGDRLPGELFF.

This clonotype came up a few times. This rearrangement joins TRBV4-3 to TRBJ2-3, with D perhaps matching TRBD1 or TRBD2 (5 bases each). The CDR3 has 17 residues. Germline CDR1 and CDR2: LGHNA and YSLEER. V lost 1 base and J 6 bases, leaving 20 bases between the germline ends. The CDR3 bases are TGCGCCAGCAGCCAAGCCACAGGAGGAGTGATTGCTGATACGCAGTATTTT. This gives the protein CASSQATGGVIADTQYF.

In this sample, this clonotype turned up a few times. This chain links TRBV20-1 with TRBJ1-4; maybe TRBD1 (6 bases). The CDR3 extends over 13 amino acids. CDR1 is DFQATT and CDR2 is SNEGSKA in the germline V gene (reference sequence). The germline V and J ends were trimmed by 5 bases and 6 bases, with 13 bases remaining between them. The CDR3 DNA reads TGCAGTGCTCGTACAGGGTTGGATGAAAAACTGTTTTTT. It is translated as CSARTGLDEKLFF.

This clonotype was detected only a few times. The chain recombines TRBV28 with TRBJ2-1; TRBD2 matches at 8 bases. The V segment lost 3 bases and the J segment 2 bases; nucleotides outside the gene matches: 9. Germline V gene data show CDR1 as MDHEN and CDR2 as SYDVKM. The CDR3 sequence is 17 residues long. The CDR3 DNA follows: TGTGCCAGCAGTTTTGGGACTAGGTGGAGTCCCTACAATGAGCAGTTCTTC. Translation gives CASSFGTRWSPYNEQFF. The entire variable domain, with the rest obtained from reference TRBV28 and TRBJ2-1, is as follows: DVKVTQSSRYLVKRTGEKVFLECVQDMDHENMFWYRQDPGLGLRLIYFSYDVKMKEKGDIPEGYSVSREKKERFSLILESASTNQTSMYLCASSFGTRWSPYNEQFFGPGTRLTVL.

The chain links TRBV7-2 to TRBJ2-5; 9 bases align to TRBD2. V gave up 0 bases and J gave up 2 bases; unmatched junction bases: 4. CDR3 length equals 16 residues. The germline CDR1 and CDR2 sequences are SGHTA and FQGNSA. The CDR3 bases are TGTGCCAGCAGCTTAGCTAGCGGGAGTCGGCAAGAGACCCAGTACTTC. It is translated as CASSLASGSRQETQYF.